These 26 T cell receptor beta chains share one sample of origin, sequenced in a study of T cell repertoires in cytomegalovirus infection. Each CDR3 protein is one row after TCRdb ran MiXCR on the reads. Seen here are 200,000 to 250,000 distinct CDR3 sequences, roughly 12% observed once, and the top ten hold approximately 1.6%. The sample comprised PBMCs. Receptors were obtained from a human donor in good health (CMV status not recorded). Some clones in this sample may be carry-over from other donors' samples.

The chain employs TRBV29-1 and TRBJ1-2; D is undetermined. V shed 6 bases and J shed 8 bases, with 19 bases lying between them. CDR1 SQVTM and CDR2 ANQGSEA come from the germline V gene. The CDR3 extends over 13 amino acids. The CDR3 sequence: CSVADKSFDGYTF. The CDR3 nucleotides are TGCAGCGTCGCCGACAAGAGTTTCGACGGCTACACCTTC.

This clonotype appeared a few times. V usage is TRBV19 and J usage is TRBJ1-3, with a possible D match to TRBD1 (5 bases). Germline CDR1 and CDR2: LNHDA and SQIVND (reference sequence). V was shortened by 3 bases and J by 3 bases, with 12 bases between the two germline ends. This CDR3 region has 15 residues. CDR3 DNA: TGTGCCAGTAGTATGGCGGGGCGTATTGGAAACACCATATATTTT. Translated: CASSMAGRIGNTIYF.

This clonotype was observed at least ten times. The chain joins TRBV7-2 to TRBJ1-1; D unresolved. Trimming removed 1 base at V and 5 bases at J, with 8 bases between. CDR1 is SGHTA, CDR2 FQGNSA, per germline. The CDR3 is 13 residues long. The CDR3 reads CASSLGARTEAFF. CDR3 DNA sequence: TGTGCCAGCAGCTTAGGCGCGAGGACTGAAGCTTTCTTT.

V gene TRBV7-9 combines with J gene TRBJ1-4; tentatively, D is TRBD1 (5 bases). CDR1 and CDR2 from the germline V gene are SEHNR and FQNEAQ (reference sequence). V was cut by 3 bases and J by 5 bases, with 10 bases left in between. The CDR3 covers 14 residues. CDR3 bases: TGTGCCAGCAGCTTTTCAGGGAGGAATGAAAAACTGTTTTTT. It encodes CASSFSGRNEKLFF.

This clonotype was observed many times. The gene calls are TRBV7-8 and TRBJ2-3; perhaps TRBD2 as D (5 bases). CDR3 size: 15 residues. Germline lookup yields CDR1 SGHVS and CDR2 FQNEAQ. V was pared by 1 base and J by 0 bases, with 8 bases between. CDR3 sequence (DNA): TGTGCCAGCAGCTTAGTGGGAGTAAGCACAGATACGCAGTATTTT. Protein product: CASSLVGVSTDTQYF.

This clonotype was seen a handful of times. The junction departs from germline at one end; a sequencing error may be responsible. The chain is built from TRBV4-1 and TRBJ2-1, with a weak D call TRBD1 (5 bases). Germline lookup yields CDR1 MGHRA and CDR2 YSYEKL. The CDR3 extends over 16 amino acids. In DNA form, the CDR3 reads TGTGCCAGCAGCCAAGAACCACAGGATTCCTACAATGAGCAGTTCTTC. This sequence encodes CASSQEPQDSYNEQFF.

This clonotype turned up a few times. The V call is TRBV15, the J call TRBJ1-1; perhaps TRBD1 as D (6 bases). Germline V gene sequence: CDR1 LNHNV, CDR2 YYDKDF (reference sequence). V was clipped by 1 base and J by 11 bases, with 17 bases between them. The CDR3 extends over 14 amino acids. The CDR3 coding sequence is TGTGCCACCAGCAGAGCCCTCACAGGGCTTCGCGCTTTCTTT. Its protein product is CATSRALTGLRAFF.

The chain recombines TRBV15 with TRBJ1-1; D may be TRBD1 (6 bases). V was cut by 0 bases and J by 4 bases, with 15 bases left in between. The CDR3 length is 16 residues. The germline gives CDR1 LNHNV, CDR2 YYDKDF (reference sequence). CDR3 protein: CATSRDTDRLGTEAFF. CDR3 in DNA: TGTGCCACCAGCAGAGACACCGACAGGCTTGGCACTGAAGCTTTCTTT.

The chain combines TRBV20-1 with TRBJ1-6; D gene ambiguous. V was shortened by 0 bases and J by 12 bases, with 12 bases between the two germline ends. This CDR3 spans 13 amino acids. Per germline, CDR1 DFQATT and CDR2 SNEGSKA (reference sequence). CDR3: CSAREVAGRPLHF. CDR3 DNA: TGCAGTGCTAGAGAAGTGGCGGGGAGACCCCTCCACTTT.

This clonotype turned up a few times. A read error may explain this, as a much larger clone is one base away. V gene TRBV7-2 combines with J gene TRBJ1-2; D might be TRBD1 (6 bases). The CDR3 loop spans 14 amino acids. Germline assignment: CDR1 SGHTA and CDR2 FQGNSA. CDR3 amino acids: CASSSRGLGGGYAF. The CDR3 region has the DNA TGTGCCAGCAGCTCACGGGGGCTCGGCGGTGGCTACGCCTTC.

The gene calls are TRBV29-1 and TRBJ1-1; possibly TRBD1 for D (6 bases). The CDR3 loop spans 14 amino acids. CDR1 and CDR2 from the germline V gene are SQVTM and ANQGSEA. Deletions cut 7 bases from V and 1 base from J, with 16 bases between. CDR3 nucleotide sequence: TGCAGCGCCCTTACCGGACAGACGAACACTGAAGCTTTCTTT. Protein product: CSALTGQTNTEAFF.

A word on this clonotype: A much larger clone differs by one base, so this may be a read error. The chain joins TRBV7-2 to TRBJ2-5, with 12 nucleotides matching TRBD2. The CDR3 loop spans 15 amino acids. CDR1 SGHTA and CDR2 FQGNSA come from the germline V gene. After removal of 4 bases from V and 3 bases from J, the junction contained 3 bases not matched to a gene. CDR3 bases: TGTGCCAGCAGCTGGAGGACTAGCGGGGAAGAGACCCAGTACTTC. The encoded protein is CASSWRTSGEETQYF.

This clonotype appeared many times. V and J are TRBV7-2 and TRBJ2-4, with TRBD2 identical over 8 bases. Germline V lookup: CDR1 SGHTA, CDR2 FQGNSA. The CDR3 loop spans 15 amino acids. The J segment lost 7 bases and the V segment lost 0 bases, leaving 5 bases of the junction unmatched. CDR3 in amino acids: CASSLAGGAANIQYF. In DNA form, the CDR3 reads TGTGCCAGCAGCTTAGCCGGGGGGGCCGCTAACATTCAGTACTTC.

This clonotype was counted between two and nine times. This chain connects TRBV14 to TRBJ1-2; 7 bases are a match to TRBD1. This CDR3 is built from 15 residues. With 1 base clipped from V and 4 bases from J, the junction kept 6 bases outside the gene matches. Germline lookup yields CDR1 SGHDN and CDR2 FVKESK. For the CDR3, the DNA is TGTGCCAGCAGCCAAGTAACAGGGGCGAGCTATGGCTACACCTTC. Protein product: CASSQVTGASYGYTF. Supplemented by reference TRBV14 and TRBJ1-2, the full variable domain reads EAGVTQFPSHSVIEKGQTVTLRCDPISGHDNLYWYRRVMGKEIKFLLHFVKESKQDESGMPNNRFLAERTGGTYSTLKVQPAELEDSGVYFCASSQVTGASYGYTFGSGTRLTVV.

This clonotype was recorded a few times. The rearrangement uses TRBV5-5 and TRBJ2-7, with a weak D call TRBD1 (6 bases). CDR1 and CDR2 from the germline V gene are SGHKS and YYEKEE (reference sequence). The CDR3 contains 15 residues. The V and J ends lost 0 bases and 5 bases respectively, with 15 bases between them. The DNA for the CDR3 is TGTGCCAGCAGCTTGGTGGGACACAGGGTGGACGAGCAGTACTTC. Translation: CASSLVGHRVDEQYF.

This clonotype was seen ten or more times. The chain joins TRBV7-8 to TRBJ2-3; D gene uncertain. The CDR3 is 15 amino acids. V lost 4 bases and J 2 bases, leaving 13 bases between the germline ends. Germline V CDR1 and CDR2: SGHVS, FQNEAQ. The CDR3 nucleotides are TGTGCCAGCAGCTCCGGCTGGGCCGCCACAGATACGCAGTATTTT. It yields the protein CASSSGWAATDTQYF.

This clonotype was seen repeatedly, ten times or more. The CDR3, as DNA: TGTGCCAGCAGCAAAGGGGAGTTTGACTATGGCTACACCTTC. It translates to CASSKGEFDYGYTF. V usage is TRBV12-3 or TRBV12-4 and J usage is TRBJ1-2, with D perhaps matching TRBD1 (5 bases). The CDR3 is 14 residues long. The germline V and J ends were trimmed by 6 bases and 3 bases, with 14 bases remaining between them.

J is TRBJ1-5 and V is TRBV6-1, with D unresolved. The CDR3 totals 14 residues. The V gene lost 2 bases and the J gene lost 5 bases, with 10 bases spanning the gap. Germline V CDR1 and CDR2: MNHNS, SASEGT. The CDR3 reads CASSEILGDQPQHF. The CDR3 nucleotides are TGTGCCAGCAGTGAAATTCTCGGAGATCAGCCCCAGCATTTT.

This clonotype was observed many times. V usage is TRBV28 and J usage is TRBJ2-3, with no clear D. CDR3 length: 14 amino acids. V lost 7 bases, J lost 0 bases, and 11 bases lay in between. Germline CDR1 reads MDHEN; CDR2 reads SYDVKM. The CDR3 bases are TGTGCCAGCATCGGGCGGCCTAGCACAGATACGCAGTATTTT. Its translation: CASIGRPSTDTQYF.

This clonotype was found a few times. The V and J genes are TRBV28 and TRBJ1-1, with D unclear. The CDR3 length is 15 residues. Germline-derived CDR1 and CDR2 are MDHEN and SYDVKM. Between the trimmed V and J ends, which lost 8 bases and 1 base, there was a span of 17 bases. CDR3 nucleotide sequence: TGTGCCAGCCCTGGCGTGGGAGGGTCGAACACTGAAGCTTTCTTT. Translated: CASPGVGGSNTEAFF.

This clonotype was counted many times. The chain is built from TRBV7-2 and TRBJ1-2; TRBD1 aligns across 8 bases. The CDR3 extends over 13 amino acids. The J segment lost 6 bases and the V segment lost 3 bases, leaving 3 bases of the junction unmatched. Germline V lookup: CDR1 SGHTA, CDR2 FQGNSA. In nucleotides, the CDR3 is TGTGCCAGCAGCTTTTGGACAGGGAATGGCTACACCTTC. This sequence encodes CASSFWTGNGYTF.

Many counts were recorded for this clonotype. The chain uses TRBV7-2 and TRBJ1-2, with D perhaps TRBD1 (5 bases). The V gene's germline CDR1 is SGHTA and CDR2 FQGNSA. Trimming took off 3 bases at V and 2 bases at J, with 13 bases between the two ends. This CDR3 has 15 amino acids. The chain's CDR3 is CASSLNGGPNYGYTF. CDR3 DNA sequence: TGTGCCAGCAGCTTGAACGGGGGACCCAACTATGGCTACACCTTC.

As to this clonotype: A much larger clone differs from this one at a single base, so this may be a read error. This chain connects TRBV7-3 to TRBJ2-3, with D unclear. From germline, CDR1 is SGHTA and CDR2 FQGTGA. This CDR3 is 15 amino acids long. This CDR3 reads CASSLGTRPTDMQYF. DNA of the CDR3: TGTGCCAGCAGCTTAGGTACAAGGCCCACAGATATGCAGTATTTT.

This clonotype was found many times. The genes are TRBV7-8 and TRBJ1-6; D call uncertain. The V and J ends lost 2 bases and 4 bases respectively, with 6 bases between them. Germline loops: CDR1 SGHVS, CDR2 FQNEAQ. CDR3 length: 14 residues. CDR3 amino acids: CASSLLQYNSPLHF. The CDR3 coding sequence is TGTGCCAGCAGCTTACTCCAGTATAATTCACCCCTCCACTTT.

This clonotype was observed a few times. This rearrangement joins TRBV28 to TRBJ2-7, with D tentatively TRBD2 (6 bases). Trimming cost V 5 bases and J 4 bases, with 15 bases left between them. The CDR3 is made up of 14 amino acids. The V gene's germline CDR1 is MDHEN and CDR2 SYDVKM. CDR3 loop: CASSLPGTEYEQYF. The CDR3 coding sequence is TGTGCCAGCAGTCTCCCAGGGACTGAATACGAGCAGTACTTC.

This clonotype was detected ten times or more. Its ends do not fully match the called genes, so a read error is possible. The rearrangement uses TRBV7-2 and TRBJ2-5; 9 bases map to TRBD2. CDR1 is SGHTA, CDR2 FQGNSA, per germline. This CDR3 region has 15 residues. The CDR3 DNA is TGTGCCAGCAGCCTAGCGGGGAGGAACCAAGAGACCCAGTACTTC. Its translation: CASSLAGRNQETQYF.